Detailed here is one TCR beta chain. The sample originates from a study of blood T cell repertoires in COVID-19. As originally analysed: Nucleated cell counts were estimated from reference gene primer amplification. TCRdb's copy holds only in-frame clones and misses some; the assay was immunoSEQ multiplex PCR. Clone size and the V and J calls come from that table; the DNA yielded D and trimming. The table shows a few hundred thousand clones, with 89% occurring only once. This clonotype was sampled from a man aged 40-55 years with acute or convalescent COVID-19. Sequenced: peripheral blood.

CDR3 amino acids: CASSLADREMNTEAFF. CDR3 nucleotides: TGTGCCAGCAGCTTAGCCGACAGGGAAATGAACACTGAAGCTTTCTTT. The chain carries TRBV11-2 and TRBJ1-1; 7 bases map to TRBD1. This CDR3 region has 16 residues. With 1 base clipped from V and 0 bases from J, the junction kept 5 bases outside the gene matches. CDR1 SGHAT and CDR2 FQNNGV come from the germline V gene. The variable domain in full, with the rest retrieved from reference TRBV11-2 and TRBJ1-1, is EAGVAQSPRYKIIEKRQSVAFWCNPISGHATLYWYQQILGQGPKLLIQFQNNGVVDDSQLPKDRFSAERLKGVDSTLKIQPAKLEDSAVYLCASSLADREMNTEAFFGQGTRLTVV.